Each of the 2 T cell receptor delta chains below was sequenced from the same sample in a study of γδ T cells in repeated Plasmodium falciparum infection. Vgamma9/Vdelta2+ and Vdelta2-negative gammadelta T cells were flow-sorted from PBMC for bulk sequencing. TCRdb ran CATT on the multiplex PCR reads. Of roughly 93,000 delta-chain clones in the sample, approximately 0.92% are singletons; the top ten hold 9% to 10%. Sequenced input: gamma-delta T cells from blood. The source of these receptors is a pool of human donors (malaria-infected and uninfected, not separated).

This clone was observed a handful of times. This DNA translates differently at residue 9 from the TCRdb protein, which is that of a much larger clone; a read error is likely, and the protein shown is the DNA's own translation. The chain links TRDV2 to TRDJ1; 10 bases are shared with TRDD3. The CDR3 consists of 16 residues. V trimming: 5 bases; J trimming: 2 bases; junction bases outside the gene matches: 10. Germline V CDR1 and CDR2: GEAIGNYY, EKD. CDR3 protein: CACVNLGDIATDKLIF. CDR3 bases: TGTGCCTGTGTCAACCTGGGGGATATAGCGACCGATAAACTCATCTTT.

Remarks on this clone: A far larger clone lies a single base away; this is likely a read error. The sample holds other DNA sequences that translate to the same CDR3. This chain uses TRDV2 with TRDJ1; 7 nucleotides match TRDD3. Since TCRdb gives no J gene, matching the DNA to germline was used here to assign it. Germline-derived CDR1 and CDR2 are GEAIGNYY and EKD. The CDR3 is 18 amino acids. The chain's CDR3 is CACDTISMGEKGSDKLIF. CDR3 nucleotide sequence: TGTGCCTGCGACACGATTTCAATGGGGGAAAAAGGATCCGATAAACTCATCTTT.